This TCR beta chain is from a study of OX40 agonist ivuxolimab in advanced cancers. Study-wide background: Ivuxolimab is a fully human IgG2 antibody that activates OX40 (CD134). Averaging 60 years in age, with a range of roughly 23 to 80, the cohort was more than 75% male. Whole-study results and caveats: CD8+ T cells averaged more expanded clones than CD4+.

On this clone itself: Its cognate antigen is unknown.

The CDR3 contains 15 residues. V lost 1 base and J lost 3; bases outside the gene matches: 1. Germline V gene sequence: CDR1 MGHRA, CDR2 YSYEKL. Assay used: immunoSEQ multiplex PCR; TCRdb lists only in-frame clones, some missing. The sample has over 55,000 clones, roughly 88% seen once. The specimen comprised CD4+ or CD8+ T cells sorted from blood, sampled in a trial of the OX40 agonist ivuxolimab. The source is an adult with an advanced solid tumor such as melanoma, head and neck, liver or kidney cancer. The V gene is TRBV4-1, the J gene TRBJ2-1; TRBD2 agrees at 9 bases. The CDR3 is CASSQVAGDYNEQFF. The CDR3 nucleotides read TGCGCCAGCAGCCAAGTAGCGGGGGACTACAATGAGCAGTTCTTC.